This is a list of T cell receptor beta chains from one sample in a study of shared clonotypes between healthy human individuals. Libraries were prepared by immunoSEQ multiplex PCR; TCRdb keeps only in-frame clonotypes and omits some of them. The sample carries 600,000 or so clones, 95% recorded once. The material sequenced was naive CD8+ T cells sorted from blood. The receptor set was obtained from a woman in her 30s in good health. Both conserved end residues are part of each CDR3. A D gene is named only where the DNA matches it firmly. A row's size may be missing; if present it is once, few, many or a size class.

.,TRBV11-2,TRBD2,TRBJ2-3,CASSFGASGGTDTQYF,TGTGCCAGCAGCTTCGGGGCAAGCGGGGGCACAGATACGCAGTATTTT
.,TRBV5-4,.,TRBJ2-2,CASSSWGASAGELFF,TGTGCCAGCAGCTCCTGGGGGGCCTCGGCCGGGGAGCTGTTTTTT
.,TRBV27,TRBD1,TRBJ1-1,CASSFPGDSEAFF,TGTGCCAGCAGTTTTCCCGGGGACAGTGAAGCTTTCTTT
.,TRBV5-1,TRBD1,TRBJ1-1,CASSFLGTGAVTAEAFF,TGCGCCAGCAGCTTCTTGGGGACAGGGGCGGTGACCGCTGAAGCTTTCTTT
once,TRBV29-1,.,TRBJ2-7,CSVEGRRGEQYF,TGCAGCGTTGAAGGCAGAAGAGGCGAGCAGTACTTC
.,TRBV4-2,.,TRBJ1-6,CASSQVGSPLHF,TGTGCCAGCAGCCAAGTCGGCTCACCCCTCCACTTT
.,TRBV7-2,.,TRBJ2-2,CASSFLQGWTGELFF,TGTGCCAGCAGCTTTTTACAGGGTTGGACCGGGGAGCTGTTTTTT
.,TRBV7-9,TRBD2,TRBJ2-1,CAVLGLADNEQFF,TGTGCCGTACTGGGACTAGCCGACAATGAGCAGTTCTTC
.,TRBV27,TRBD2,TRBJ2-7,CASSQTWKELAGVYEQYF,TGTGCCAGCAGTCAAACATGGAAGGAACTAGCGGGAGTGTACGAGCAGTACTTC
few,TRBV19,.,TRBJ2-1,CASRLTSGEQFF,TGTGCCAGTAGGCTTACATCTGGTGAGCAGTTCTTC
.,TRBV28,TRBD1,TRBJ1-2,CASSQGQAGGYTF,TGTGCCAGCAGTCAGGGACAGGCGGGGGGCTACACCTTC
.,TRBV28,TRBD2,TRBJ2-7,CASSPGLVGEQYF,TGTGCCAGCAGTCCGGGACTAGTTGGCGAGCAGTACTTC
.,TRBV28,.,TRBJ1-6,CASSRVAADNSPLHF,TGTGCCAGTTCAAGGGTGGCAGCAGATAATTCACCCCTCCACTTT
.,TRBV28,.,TRBJ2-7,CASSLQGSYEQYF,TGTGCCAGCAGTTTGCAGGGGAGCTACGAGCAGTACTTC
.,TRBV27,.,TRBJ1-1,CASSSHLSRWGGNTEAFF,TGTGCCAGCAGCTCACATCTCTCCCGGTGGGGAGGGAACACTGAAGCTTTCTTT
.,TRBV9,.,TRBJ2-2,CASSVVGSGELFF,TGTGCCAGCAGCGTAGTGGGGAGCGGGGAGCTGTTTTTT
.,TRBV7-9,.,TRBJ2-1,CASSSSNEQFF,TGTGCCAGCAGCTCTAGTAATGAGCAGTTCTTC
.,TRBV28,.,TRBJ2-6,CASSLRVSGANVLTF,TGTGCCAGCAGTTTACGTGTCTCTGGGGCCAACGTCCTGACTTTC
.,TRBV28,TRBD1,TRBJ2-7,CASIDRDSGYYEQYF,TGTGCCAGCATTGACCGGGACAGCGGATATTACGAGCAGTACTTC
.,TRBV28,.,TRBJ2-7,CASSLMGQAYEQYF,TGTGCCAGCAGTTTGATGGGGCAGGCCTACGAGCAGTACTTC
.,TRBV5-4,TRBD1,TRBJ1-1,CASSLERDRAAFF,TGTGCCAGCAGCTTGGAAAGAGACAGGGCCGCTTTCTTT
.,TRBV28,TRBD1,TRBJ1-2,CASSEQGGYGYTF,TGTGCCAGCAGCGAACAGGGGGGCTATGGCTACACCTTC
.,TRBV2,.,TRBJ2-7,CASSQGRAYEQYF,TGTGCCAGCAGCCAAGGTAGAGCCTACGAGCAGTACTTC
.,TRBV7-8,.,TRBJ1-2,CASSPSPSQSYGYTF,TGTGCCAGCAGCCCCTCACCGTCACAGAGCTATGGCTACACCTTC
few,TRBV2,.,TRBJ2-7,CASRIGPNPGYEQYF,TGTGCCAGCAGGATTGGGCCAAATCCAGGCTACGAGCAGTACTTC
.,TRBV5-4,.,TRBJ2-7,CASSRPDPNSAEQYF,TGTGCCAGCAGCCGGCCGGATCCCAACTCGGCCGAGCAGTACTTC
once,TRBV27,.,TRBJ2-3,CASSFGPSVDTQYF,TGTGCCAGCAGTTTCGGCCCCTCAGTAGATACGCAGTATTTT
.,TRBV11-3,TRBD2,TRBJ2-1,CASSPSGRAYNEQFF,TGTGCCAGCAGCCCTAGCGGGAGGGCCTACAATGAGCAGTTCTTC
.,TRBV2,.,TRBJ2-6,CASSVSPSGVGANVLTF,TGTGCCAGCAGTGTCAGTCCCTCAGGGGTTGGGGCCAACGTCCTGACTTTC
once,TRBV9,TRBD2,TRBJ2-7,CASSDGTSGSRVSSYEQYF,TGTGCCAGCAGCGACGGGACTAGCGGGAGTAGAGTTAGCTCCTACGAGCAGTACTTC
.,TRBV11-2,TRBD1,TRBJ2-7,CASAYGDSGYEQYF,TGTGCCAGCGCATATGGGGACAGTGGCTACGAGCAGTACTTC
.,TRBV5-6,.,TRBJ1-2,CASSPPGFELTF,TGTGCCAGCAGCCCCCCGGGATTTGAACTCACCTTC
.,TRBV13,TRBD1,TRBJ2-7,CASSAPDRVHEQYF,TGTGCCAGCAGCGCCCCCGACAGGGTCCACGAGCAGTACTTC
.,TRBV11-1,TRBD1,TRBJ1-1,CASSSGRDSNTEAFF,TGTGCCAGCAGCTCTGGGAGGGACAGCAACACTGAAGCTTTCTTT
.,TRBV4-1,TRBD2,TRBJ2-7,CASSQDFRRGDYEQYF,TGCGCCAGCAGCCAAGACTTTAGACGGGGGGACTACGAGCAGTACTTC
.,TRBV19,TRBD1,TRBJ2-6,CASTDRVSGANVLTF,TGTGCCAGTACGGACAGGGTATCGGGGGCCAACGTCCTGACTTTC
.,TRBV4-1,.,TRBJ2-1,CASSRDPSSYNEQFF,TGCGCCAGCAGCCGAGACCCTAGCTCCTACAATGAGCAGTTCTTC
once,TRBV7-9,TRBD1,TRBJ2-7,CASSPGQGPVYEQYF,TGTGCCAGCAGCCCAGGACAGGGGCCCGTCTACGAGCAGTACTTC
.,TRBV5-6,.,TRBJ1-5,CASSAQGGGQPQHF,TGTGCCAGCAGCGCACAGGGTGGAGGACAGCCCCAGCATTTT
.,TRBV5-4,.,TRBJ2-1,CASSLYGTNYNEQFF,TGTGCCAGCAGCTTGTACGGGACCAACTACAATGAGCAGTTCTTC
.,TRBV15,.,TRBJ2-7,CATSRDSGAYEQYF,TGTGCCACCAGCAGAGATAGCGGAGCCTACGAGCAGTACTTC
.,TRBV14,.,TRBJ2-7,CASTPEQRASYEQYF,TGTGCCAGCACCCCCGAGCAGCGGGCCTCCTACGAGCAGTACTTC
.,TRBV2,.,TRBJ2-1,CASSVGSLNEQFF,TGTGCCAGCAGTGTAGGGTCCTTAAATGAGCAGTTCTTC